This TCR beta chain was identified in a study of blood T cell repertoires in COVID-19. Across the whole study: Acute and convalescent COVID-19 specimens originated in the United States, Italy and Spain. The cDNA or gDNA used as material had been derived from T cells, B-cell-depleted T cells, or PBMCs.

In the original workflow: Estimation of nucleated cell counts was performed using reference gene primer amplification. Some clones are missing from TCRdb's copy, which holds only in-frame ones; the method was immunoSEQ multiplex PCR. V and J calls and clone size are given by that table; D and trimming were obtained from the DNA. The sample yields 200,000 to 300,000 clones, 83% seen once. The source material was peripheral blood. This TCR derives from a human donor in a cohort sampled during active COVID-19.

CDR3 sequence reads: CASSLDQTSGSEAKNIQYF. DNA for the CDR3: TGTGCCAGCAGCTTAGATCAAACTAGCGGGAGTGAAGCCAAAAACATTCAGTACTTC. The chain employs TRBV11-2 and TRBJ2-4, with 11 positions matching TRBD2. The ends lost 0 bases at V and 0 bases at J; junction bases unmatched: 7. This CDR3 contains 19 residues. Germline CDR1 SGHAT, CDR2 FQNNGV. The variable domain in full, completed from reference TRBV11-2 and TRBJ2-4, reads EAGVAQSPRYKIIEKRQSVAFWCNPISGHATLYWYQQILGQGPKLLIQFQNNGVVDDSQLPKDRFSAERLKGVDSTLKIQPAKLEDSAVYLCASSLDQTSGSEAKNIQYFGAGTRLSVL.